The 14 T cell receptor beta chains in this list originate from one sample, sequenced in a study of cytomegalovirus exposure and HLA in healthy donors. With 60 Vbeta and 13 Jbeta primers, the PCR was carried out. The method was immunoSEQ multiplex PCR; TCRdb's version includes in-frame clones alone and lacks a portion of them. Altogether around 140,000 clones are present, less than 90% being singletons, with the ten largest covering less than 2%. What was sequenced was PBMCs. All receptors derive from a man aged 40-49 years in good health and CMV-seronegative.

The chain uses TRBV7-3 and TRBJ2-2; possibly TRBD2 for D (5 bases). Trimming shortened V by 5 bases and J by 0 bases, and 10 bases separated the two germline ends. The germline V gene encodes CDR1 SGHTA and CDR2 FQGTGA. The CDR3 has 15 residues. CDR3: CASSNLASNTGELFF. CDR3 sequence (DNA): TGTGCCAGCAGCAACCTAGCTTCGAACACCGGGGAGCTGTTTTTT.

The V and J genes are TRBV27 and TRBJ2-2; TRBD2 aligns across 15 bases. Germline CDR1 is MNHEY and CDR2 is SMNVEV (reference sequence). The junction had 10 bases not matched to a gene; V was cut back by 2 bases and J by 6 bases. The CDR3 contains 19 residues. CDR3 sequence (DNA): TGTGCCAGCAGTTTAAGGCTCGGACTAGCGGGAGGGGGGTCCGGGGAGCTGTTTTTT. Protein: CASSLRLGLAGGGSGELFF.

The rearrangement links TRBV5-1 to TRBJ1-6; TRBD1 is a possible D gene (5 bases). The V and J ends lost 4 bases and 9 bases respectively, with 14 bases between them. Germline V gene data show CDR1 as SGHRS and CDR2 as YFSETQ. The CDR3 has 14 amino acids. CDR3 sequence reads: CASSPQLGGSPLHF. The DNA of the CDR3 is TGCGCCAGCAGCCCGCAGTTGGGGGGTTCACCCCTCCACTTT.

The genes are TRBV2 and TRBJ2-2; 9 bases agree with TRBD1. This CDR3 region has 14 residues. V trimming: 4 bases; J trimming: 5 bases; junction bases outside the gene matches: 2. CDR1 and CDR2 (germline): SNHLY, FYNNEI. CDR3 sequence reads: CASSGTGVTGELFF. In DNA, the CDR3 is TGTGCCAGCAGTGGGACAGGGGTTACCGGGGAGCTGTTTTTT. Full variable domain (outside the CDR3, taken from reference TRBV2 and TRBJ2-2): EPEVTQTPSHQVTQMGQEVILRCVPISNHLYFYWYRQILGQKVEFLVSFYNNEISEKSEIFDDQFSVERPDGSNFTLKIRSTKLEDSAMYFCASSGTGVTGELFFGEGSRLTVL.

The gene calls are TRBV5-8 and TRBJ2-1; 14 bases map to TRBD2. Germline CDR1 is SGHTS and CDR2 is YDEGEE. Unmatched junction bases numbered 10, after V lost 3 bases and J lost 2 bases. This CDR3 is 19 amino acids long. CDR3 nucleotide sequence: TGTGCCAGCAGCTCCGGGACTAGCGGGAGTGAGGTGGCCTACAATGAGCAGTTCTTC. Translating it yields CASSSGTSGSEVAYNEQFF.

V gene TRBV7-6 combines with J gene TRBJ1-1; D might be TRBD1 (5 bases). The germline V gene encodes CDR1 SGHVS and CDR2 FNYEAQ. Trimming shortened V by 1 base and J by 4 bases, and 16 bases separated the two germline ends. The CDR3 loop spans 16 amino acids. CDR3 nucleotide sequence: TGTGCCAGCAGCTTAGTGGTCCCGGGGGGGAGCACTGAAGCTTTCTTT. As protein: CASSLVVPGGSTEAFF.

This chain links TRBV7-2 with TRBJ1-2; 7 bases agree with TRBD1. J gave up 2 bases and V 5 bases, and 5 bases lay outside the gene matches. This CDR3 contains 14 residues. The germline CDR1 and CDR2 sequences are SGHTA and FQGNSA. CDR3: CASSPGRGNYGYTF. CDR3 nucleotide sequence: TGTGCCAGCAGCCCCGGCAGGGGGAACTATGGCTACACCTTC.

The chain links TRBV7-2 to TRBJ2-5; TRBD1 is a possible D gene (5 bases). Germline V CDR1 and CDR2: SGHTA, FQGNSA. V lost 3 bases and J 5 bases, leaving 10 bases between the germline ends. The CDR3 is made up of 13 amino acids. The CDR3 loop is CASSLTGAETQYF. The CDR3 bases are TGTGCCAGCAGCTTGACTGGGGCTGAGACCCAGTACTTC.

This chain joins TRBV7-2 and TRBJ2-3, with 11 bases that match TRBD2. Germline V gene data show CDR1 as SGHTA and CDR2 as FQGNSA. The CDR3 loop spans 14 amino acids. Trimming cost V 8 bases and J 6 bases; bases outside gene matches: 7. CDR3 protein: CASGLAGFLDTQYF. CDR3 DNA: TGTGCCAGCGGACTAGCGGGTTTTTTGGATACGCAGTATTTT.

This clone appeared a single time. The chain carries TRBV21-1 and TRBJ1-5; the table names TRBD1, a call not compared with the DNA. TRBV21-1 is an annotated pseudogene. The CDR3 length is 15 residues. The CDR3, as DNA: TGTGCCAGCAGCAAAAGGACAGAACACAATCAGCCCCAGCATTTT. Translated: CASSKRTEHNQPQHF.

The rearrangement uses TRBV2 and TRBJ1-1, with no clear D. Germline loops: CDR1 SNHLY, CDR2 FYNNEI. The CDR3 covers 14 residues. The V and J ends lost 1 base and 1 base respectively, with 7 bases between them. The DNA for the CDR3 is TGTGCCAGCAGTGAAGGGGCCGGGAACACTGAAGCTTTCTTT. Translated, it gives CASSEGAGNTEAFF. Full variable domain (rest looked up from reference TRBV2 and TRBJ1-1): EPEVTQTPSHQVTQMGQEVILRCVPISNHLYFYWYRQILGQKVEFLVSFYNNEISEKSEIFDDQFSVERPDGSNFTLKIRSTKLEDSAMYFCASSEGAGNTEAFFGQGTRLTVV.

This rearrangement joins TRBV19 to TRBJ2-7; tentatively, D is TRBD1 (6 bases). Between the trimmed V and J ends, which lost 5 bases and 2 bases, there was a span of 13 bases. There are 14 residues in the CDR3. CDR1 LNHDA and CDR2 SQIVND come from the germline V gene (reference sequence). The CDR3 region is CASSLTGFPYEQYF. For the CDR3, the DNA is TGTGCCAGTAGTCTTACAGGGTTCCCCTACGAGCAGTACTTC.

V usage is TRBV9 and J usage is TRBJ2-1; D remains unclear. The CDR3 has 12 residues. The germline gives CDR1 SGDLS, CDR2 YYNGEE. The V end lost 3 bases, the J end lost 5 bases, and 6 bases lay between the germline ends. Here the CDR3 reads CASSARDNEQFF. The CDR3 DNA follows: TGTGCCAGCAGCGCTCGGGACAATGAGCAGTTCTTC. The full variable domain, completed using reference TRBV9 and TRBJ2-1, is DSGVTQTPKHLITATGQRVTLRCSPRSGDLSVYWYQQSLDQGLQFLIQYYNGEERAKGNILERFSAQQFPDLHSELNLSSLELGDSALYFCASSARDNEQFFGPGTRLTVL.

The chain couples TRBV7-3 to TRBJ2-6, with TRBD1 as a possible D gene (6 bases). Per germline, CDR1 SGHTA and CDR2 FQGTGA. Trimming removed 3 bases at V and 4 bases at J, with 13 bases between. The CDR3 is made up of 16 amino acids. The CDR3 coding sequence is TGTGCCAGCAGCTTGCGTGGGGGCGACGGGGCCAACGTCCTGACTTTC. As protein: CASSLRGGDGANVLTF.